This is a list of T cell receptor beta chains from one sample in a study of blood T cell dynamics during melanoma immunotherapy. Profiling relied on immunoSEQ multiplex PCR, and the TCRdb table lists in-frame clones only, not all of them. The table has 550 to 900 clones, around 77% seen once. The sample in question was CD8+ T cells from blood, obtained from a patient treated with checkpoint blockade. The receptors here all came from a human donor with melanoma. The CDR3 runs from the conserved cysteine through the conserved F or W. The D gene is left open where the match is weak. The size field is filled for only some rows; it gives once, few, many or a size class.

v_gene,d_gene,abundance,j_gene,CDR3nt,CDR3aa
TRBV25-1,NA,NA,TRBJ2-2,TGTGCCAGCAGTGAATATGACGGATTCCGGGAGCTGTTTTTT,CASSEYDGFRELFF
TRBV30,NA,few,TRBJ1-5,TGTGCCTGGAGTGAAGACATAAATCAGCCCCAGCATTTT,CAWSEDINQPQHF
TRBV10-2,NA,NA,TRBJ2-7,TGCGCCAGCAGGCCGGGACTCTACTACGAGCAGTACTTC,CASRPGLYYEQYF
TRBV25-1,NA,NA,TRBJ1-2,TGTGCCAGCAGTGAACTGGGGAAGGGCTATGGCTACACCTTC,CASSELGKGYGYTF
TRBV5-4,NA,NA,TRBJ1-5,TGTGCCAGCAGCTTGTGGGGGGAGGGCAATCAGCCCCAGCATTTT,CASSLWGEGNQPQHF
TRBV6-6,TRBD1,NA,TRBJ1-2,TGTGCCAGCAGTCCCCAAGGGGGCTCCGATGGCTACACCTTC,CASSPQGGSDGYTF
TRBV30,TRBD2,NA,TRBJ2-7,TGTGCCTGGAGCGGAGCGGGAATAAGCTCCTACGAGCAGTACTTC,CAWSGAGISSYEQYF
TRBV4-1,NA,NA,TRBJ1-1,TGCGCCAGCAGCCAAGCTGGGGACGGCACTGAAGCTTTCTTT,CASSQAGDGTEAFF
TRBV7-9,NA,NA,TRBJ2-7,TGTGCCAGCAGCCGACAAAACTACGAGCAGTACTTC,CASSRQNYEQYF
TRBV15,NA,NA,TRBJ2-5,TGTGCCACCAGCAGAGGGCAGGGTAGCTCGGATCAAGAGACCCAGTACTTC,CATSRGQGSSDQETQYF
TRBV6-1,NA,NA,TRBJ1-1,TGTGCCGGCAGACCCGAGGACACTGAAGCTTTCTTT,CAGRPEDTEAFF
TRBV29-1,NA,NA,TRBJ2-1,TGCAGCGTTGAATACAGCCGACTATACAATGAGCAGTTCTTC,CSVEYSRLYNEQFF
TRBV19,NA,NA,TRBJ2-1,TGTGCCAGTAGTATAAACGGGGCAGGGTCCTACAATGAGCAGTTCTTC,CASSINGAGSYNEQFF
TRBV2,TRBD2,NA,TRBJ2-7,TGTGCCAGTGGCCGGGGACTAGCCTATCGCGAGCAGTACTTC,CASGRGLAYREQYF
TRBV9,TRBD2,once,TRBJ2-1,TGTGCCAGCAGCGTAGATAGCGGGAGGGCGTACAATGAGCAGTTCTTC,CASSVDSGRAYNEQFF
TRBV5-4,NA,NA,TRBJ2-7,TGTGCCAGCAGCTTGGAGTCTAGCGTTACCTACGAGCAGTACTTC,CASSLESSVTYEQYF
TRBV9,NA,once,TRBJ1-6,TGTGCCAGCAGCCCAGGGAGGGACTCCTATAATTCACCCCTCCACTTT,CASSPGRDSYNSPLHF
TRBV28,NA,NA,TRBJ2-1,TGTGCCACCAACAGAGACTCCTACAATGAGCAGTTCTTC,CATNRDSYNEQFF
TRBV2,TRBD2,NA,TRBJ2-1,TGTGCCAGCAGTGTGGCTAGCGGAATAAATGAGCAGTTCTTC,CASSVASGINEQFF
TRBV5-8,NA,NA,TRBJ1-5,TGTGCCAGCAGCTTGGGACAGAACGCGGGCCAGCCCCAGCATTTT,CASSLGQNAGQPQHF
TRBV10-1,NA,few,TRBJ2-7,TGCGCCAGCAGCTCCACCCCCCTGGACGAGCAGTACTTC,CASSSTPLDEQYF
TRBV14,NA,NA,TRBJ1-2,TGTGCCAGCAGCCAAGATCGGGGCCCGGGCAGGGGCTATGGCTACACCTTC,CASSQDRGPGRGYGYTF
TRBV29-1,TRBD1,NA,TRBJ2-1,TGCAGCGTTGACAGGACAGGGGTGGGTAATGAGCAGTTCTTC,CSVDRTGVGNEQFF
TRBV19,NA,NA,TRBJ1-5,TGTGCCAGTAGTATCCCAGCGGCGGGGATCATGGCCCAGCATTTT,CASSIPAAGIMAQHF
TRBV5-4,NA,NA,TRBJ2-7,TGTGCCAGCAGCTTGGACGGGCCCTACGAGCAGTACTTC,CASSLDGPYEQYF
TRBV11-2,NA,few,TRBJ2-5,TGTGCCAGCAGCCAAAAGTTTGCCCAATGGGAGACCCAGTACTTC,CASSQKFAQWETQYF
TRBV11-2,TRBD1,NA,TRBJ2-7,TGTGCCAGCACCGATACAGGGGACGAGCAGTACTTC,CASTDTGDEQYF